A selection of T cell receptor beta chains follows, all from one sample in a study of T cell responses to AZD1222 COVID-19 vaccine. Produced via immunoSEQ multiplex PCR; TCRdb's table is partial and in-frame only. The table has about 110,000 clones, roughly 90% seen once; the top ten hold under 7%. The starting material was peripheral blood, obtained on day 0 of AZD1222 vaccination. These receptor sequences come from an adult in good health. CDR3s include the opening cysteine and the closing phenylalanine or tryptophan. Each record gives: V gene, J gene, D gene, CDR3 protein. The D gene is left open where the match is weak.

TRBV12-3/TRBV12-4	TRBJ2-7	-	CASSRRIYEQYF
TRBV29-1	TRBJ2-3	TRBD1	CSVGGQDSTDTQYF
TRBV28	TRBJ2-7	-	CASSPTGGWYEQYF
TRBV2	TRBJ2-5	-	CASSPLTTQETQYF
TRBV6-2/TRBV6-3	TRBJ2-2	-	CASSYSGPGELFF
TRBV7-2	TRBJ2-7	TRBD1	CASSLYTGGFDEQYF
TRBV19	TRBJ1-5	-	CASLKRTGNQPQHF
TRBV6-2/TRBV6-3	TRBJ2-2	-	CASSYSLGRGDTGELFF
TRBV2	TRBJ1-2	TRBD1	CASRTGTGLYYGYTF
TRBV27	TRBJ2-7	TRBD1	CASSLRGTGTVYEQYF
TRBV4-1	TRBJ2-1	TRBD2	CASSRRTSRGRAGGDEQFF
TRBV11-3	TRBJ1-4	TRBD1	CASSGSLKGQTNEKLFF
TRBV27	TRBJ2-7	-	CASRDSNYEQYF
TRBV4-3	TRBJ2-7	TRBD2	CASSQDIAGGANYEQYF
TRBV27	TRBJ1-6	TRBD1	CASSLRTGRSYNSPLHF
TRBV7-2	TRBJ2-1	TRBD2	CASSERTSVPGEQFF
TRBV5-6	TRBJ2-5	TRBD1	CASSLGQGIETQYF
TRBV7-2	TRBJ1-2	-	CASSPGGGNGYTF
TRBV2	TRBJ2-5	-	CASRPLSGRGNMQETQYF
TRBV5-1	TRBJ1-2	-	CASSEDVYGYTF
TRBV12-5	TRBJ2-3	-	CASGLWGSNTDTQYF
TRBV9	TRBJ1-2	TRBD1	CASSQQGEGYTF
TRBV28	TRBJ2-2	-	CASTGFANTGELFF
TRBV19	TRBJ1-1	-	CASSIQGNTEAFF
TRBV18	TRBJ1-1	-	CASSPTANTEAFF
TRBV7-6	TRBJ2-1	TRBD2	CASSLSGGRASNEQFF
TRBV7-9	TRBJ2-7	TRBD2	CASSRPGTSGSGVQYF
TRBV6-5	TRBJ1-1	TRBD1	CASRDGQGNTEAFF
TRBV27	TRBJ1-1	TRBD1	CASSYRYRGSVNTEAFF
TRBV6-4	TRBJ1-5	TRBD1	CASSDCTQGDSNQPQHF
TRBV24-1	TRBJ2-1	TRBD2	CATSDLVTSGSYEQFF
TRBV5-1	TRBJ2-7	-	CASSLAFSGVYEQYF